The present T cell receptor beta chain was sequenced within a study of CD8+ T cells in alopecia areata. General observations from the study: The study found higher clonality in lesional than normal scalp, especially in alopecia totalis/universalis. Relative to mice, TCR sharing across patients was less clear, a difference possibly HLA-related.

Markers used for sorting pooled cutaneous lymph node cells were CD4, CD8alpha, NKG2D, NKG2ACE and others. It was cDNA, reverse transcribed from extracted RNA, that served as the sequencing template. Here immunoSEQ multiplex PCR was the method, and the copy in TCRdb shows in-frame clones only, minus some. The table records 290,000 or so clones without singletons, the ten largest covering more than 1%. V shed 7 bases and J shed 3 bases, with 11 bases lying between them. CDR1 and CDR2 from the germline V gene are NNHNN and SYGAGS (reference sequence). The CDR3 runs to 13 residues. This clone was picked up a small number of times. Its cognate antigen is unknown. Genes here carry mouse names. From the germline J gene comes the end of the CDR3, since the read stops 4 residues before it.

The chain links TRBV13-2 to TRBJ2-1, with a possible D match to TRBD1 (6 bases). This TCR derives from a C3H/HeJ mouse with alopecia areata. This strain's MHC haplotype is H2-k. Specimen: CD4+ T cells sorted from a lymph node. This CDR3 is CASSRDIYAEQFF. The DNA read from the CDR3 is TGTGCCAGCAGCCGGGACATCTATGCT.